These T cell receptor beta chains were read from a single sample in a study of T cells in Graves' hyperthyroidism and ophthalmopathy. Each CDR3 protein is one row after TCRdb ran MiXCR on the multiplex PCR reads. The sample holds 600,000 to 700,000 distinct CDR3 sequences, over 12% seen once. The sequenced sample was blood. These receptor sequences come from a woman between 35 and 50 years old with Graves' ophthalmopathy. Each CDR3 is given with its conserved first and last residue.

TRBV12-3/TRBV12-4 15 CASSLGSRDGQPQHF
TRBV20-1 15 CSARDPGQGDRGYTF
TRBV6-1 13 CASRAALNTEAFF
TRBV7-2 14 CASSLVGGQREQYF
TRBV6-1 15 CASSEVGGSNQPQHF
TRBV12-3/TRBV12-4 16 CASSLAGTGTLREQYF
TRBV27 14 CASSFRVGHTEAFF
TRBV7-6 14 CASSLRQGEQPQHF
TRBV11-1 15 CASRNGRANTGELFF
TRBV20-1 15 CSARGDRVGEKTQYF
TRBV7-9 13 CASSFGHTETQYF
TRBV28 14 CASSPDSGEGPQHF
TRBV4-1 18 CASSQEGTAETGANVLTF
TRBV3-1 12 CASSQRKTEAFF
TRBV12-3/TRBV12-4 14 CASGPQGARQPQHF
TRBV4-1 15 CASSQEIAGAYEQYF
TRBV29-1 12 CSVGQGDYGYAF